The next 16 T cell receptor beta chains were all read from a single sample in a study of tissue T cells after allogeneic stem cell transplantation. Sequencing was performed with immunoSEQ multiplex PCR; in TCRdb, only in-frame clones are kept and a portion is missing. The sample contains about 26,000 clones, about 90% of which appear only once. The sequenced sample was blood, obtained before transplantation. Every receptor here comes from a male donor at least 60 years old who later had graft-versus-host disease after an allogeneic stem cell transplant.

The chain couples TRBV30 to TRBJ1-2, with 11 positions matching TRBD1. The CDR3 loop spans 15 amino acids. Losses at the gene ends were 2 bases for V and 6 bases for J; bases not matched to a gene: 8. The germline CDR1 and CDR2 sequences are GTSNPN and SVGIG (reference sequence). CDR3 residues: CAWSFPGQGGNGYTF. DNA for the CDR3: TGTGCCTGGAGTTTCCCGGGACAGGGGGGAAATGGCTACACCTTC.

The genes are TRBV7-2 and TRBJ2-5, with D possibly being TRBD2 (5 bases). The CDR3 has 14 residues. Trimming cost V 1 base and J 5 bases, with 11 bases left between them. Germline V gene sequence: CDR1 SGHTA, CDR2 FQGNSA. Here the CDR3 reads CASSLGRGRETQYF. The DNA of the CDR3 is TGTGCCAGCAGCTTAGGACGGGGAAGGGAGACCCAGTACTTC.

The chain recombines TRBV19 with TRBJ1-2; unclear D gene. Between the trimmed V and J ends, which lost 4 bases and 2 bases, there was a span of 2 bases. CDR3 size: 11 residues. Germline assignment: CDR1 LNHDA and CDR2 SQIVND (reference sequence). The CDR3 loop is CASSKNYGYTF. The CDR3, as DNA: TGTGCCAGTAGTAAAAACTATGGCTACACCTTC.

CDR3 coding DNA: TGTGCCATCAGTGCTGGCGGGAGCTCCTACAATGAGCAGTTCTTC. Protein sequence: CAISAGGSSYNEQFF. This chain joins TRBV10-3 and TRBJ2-1; TRBD2 agrees at 7 bases. Germline CDR1 is ENHRY and CDR2 is SYGVKD. Losses at the gene ends were 4 bases for V and 0 bases for J; bases not matched to a gene: 3. The CDR3 is 15 residues long.

V usage is TRBV29-1 and J usage is TRBJ2-7, with 14 bases aligning to TRBD2. Germline trimming cut 7 bases from V and 3 bases from J; bases unmatched to any gene: 14. The CDR3 has 17 residues. Germline CDR1 SQVTM, CDR2 ANQGSEA. CDR3 coding DNA: TGCAGCGCCTCTGGGACTAGCGGGAGCCCTCCTTTCTACGAGCAGTACTTC. The encoded protein is CSASGTSGSPPFYEQYF.

This chain joins TRBV4-3 and TRBJ1-1, with unresolved D. There are 15 residues in the CDR3. V shed 3 bases and J shed 1 base, with 12 bases lying between them. CDR1 LGHNA and CDR2 YSLEER come from the germline V gene. DNA for the CDR3: TGCGCCAGCAGCCACGGACCTCGGGAGAACACTGAAGCTTTCTTT. This translates into CASSHGPRENTEAFF.

V usage is TRBV29-1 and J usage is TRBJ1-2; 8 bases fit TRBD1. Unmatched junction bases numbered 6, after V lost 4 bases and J lost 8 bases. CDR1 SQVTM and CDR2 ANQGSEA come from the germline V gene. CDR3 length: 12 amino acids. The CDR3 DNA follows: TGCAGCGTTGTTGGCAGGGGGCGCGGCTACACCTTC. Residues: CSVVGRGRGYTF.

The V gene is TRBV15, the J gene TRBJ1-1, with D unclear. There are 13 residues in the CDR3. In germline, CDR1 is LNHNV, CDR2 YYDKDF (reference sequence). V lost 0 bases to trimming and J lost 1 base, with 3 bases between them. The CDR3, as DNA: TGTGCCACCAGCAGAGAGGCGAACACTGAAGCTTTCTTT. Its protein is CATSREANTEAFF.

V is TRBV10-3 and J is TRBJ1-1; D uncertain. The germline V and J ends were trimmed by 11 bases and 3 bases, with 13 bases remaining between them. The CDR3 length is 12 residues. Germline V CDR1 and CDR2: ENHRY, SYGVKD. The CDR3 DNA reads as TGTGCCTCCGCCGCGGTTGACACTGAAGCTTTCTTT. This encodes CASAAVDTEAFF.

V gene TRBV5-1 combines with J gene TRBJ2-7; possibly TRBD1 for D (5 bases). Trimming left V 1 base short and J 3 bases short, with 14 bases between. Germline V gives CDR1 SGHRS, CDR2 YFSETQ. This CDR3 contains 15 residues. This CDR3 is CASSLQGSEIYEQYF. The CDR3 region has the DNA TGCGCCAGCAGCTTGCAGGGAAGTGAGATCTACGAGCAGTACTTC. Full variable domain (remainder filled in from reference TRBV5-1 and TRBJ2-7): KAGVTQTPRYLIKTRGQQVTLSCSPISGHRSVSWYQQTPGQGLQFLFEYFSETQRNKGNFPGRFSGRQFSNSRSEMNVSTLELGDSALYLCASSLQGSEIYEQYFGPGTRLTVT.

The chain combines TRBV12-5 with TRBJ2-7; D gene unclear. The CDR3 totals 14 residues. Trimming removed 1 base from V and 6 bases from J, with 13 bases in between. The germline gives CDR1 LGHNT, CDR2 FRNRAP. The CDR3 sequence: CASGLDGFGGEQYF. In nucleotides, the CDR3 is TGTGCTAGTGGTTTGGACGGGTTCGGCGGCGAGCAGTACTTC.

The chain has TRBV4-1 and TRBJ1-5, with D possibly being TRBD1 (5 bases). V was cut by 4 bases and J by 4 bases, with 8 bases left in between. Germline V lookup: CDR1 MGHRA, CDR2 YSYEKL. CDR3 length: 13 residues. The CDR3 sequence is CASSRQRNQPQHF. As DNA, the CDR3 is TGCGCCAGCAGCCGACAGAGGAATCAGCCCCAGCATTTT.

A single count supports this clone. The J gene is TRBJ2-5, the V gene TRBV5-1; D may be TRBD1 or TRBD2 (5 bases each). The CDR3 sequence is 10 residues long. V was clipped by 7 bases and J by 4 bases, with 5 bases between them. Germline V gene sequence: CDR1 SGHRS, CDR2 YFSETQ. In DNA, the CDR3 is TGCGCCAGCGGGACAGAGACCCAGTACTTC. It translates to CASGTETQYF.

The J gene is TRBJ1-1, the V gene TRBV19; the D is unclear. The germline V gene encodes CDR1 LNHDA and CDR2 SQIVND (reference sequence). The CDR3 runs to 11 residues. Trimming left V 9 bases short and J 2 bases short, with 7 bases between. The DNA for the CDR3 is TGTGCCAGCGAAGTTAACACTGAAGCTTTCTTT. Its protein is CASEVNTEAFF.

J is TRBJ2-7 and V is TRBV16; 7 bases are shared with TRBD1. The CDR3 is 15 residues long. Germline V gene data show CDR1 as KGHSY and CDR2 as FQNENV. The ends lost 2 bases at V and 3 bases at J; junction bases unmatched: 7. For the CDR3, the DNA is TGTGCCAGCAGCCAACGGCCGGGACAGAGCTACGAGCAGTACTTC. Protein: CASSQRPGQSYEQYF.

CDR3 residues: CASSPLSGAGMDTEAFF. In DNA, the CDR3 is TGTGCCAGCTCACCCCTATCAGGGGCAGGGATGGACACTGAAGCTTTCTTT. The chain couples TRBV18 to TRBJ1-1; D might be TRBD1 (6 bases). Germline V lookup: CDR1 KGHSH, CDR2 LQKENI. This CDR3 has 17 residues. Trimming left V 3 bases short and J 3 bases short, with 20 bases between.